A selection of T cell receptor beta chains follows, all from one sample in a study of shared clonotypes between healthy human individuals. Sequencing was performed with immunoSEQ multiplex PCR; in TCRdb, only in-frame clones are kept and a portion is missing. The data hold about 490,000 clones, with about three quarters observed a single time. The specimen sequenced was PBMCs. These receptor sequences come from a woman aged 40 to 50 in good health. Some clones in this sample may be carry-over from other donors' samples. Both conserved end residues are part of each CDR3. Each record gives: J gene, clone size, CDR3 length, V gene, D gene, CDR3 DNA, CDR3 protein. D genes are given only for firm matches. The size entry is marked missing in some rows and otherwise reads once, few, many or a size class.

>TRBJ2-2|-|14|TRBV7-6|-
TGTGCCAGCAGCCCGACAGCCAACACCGGGGAGCTGTTTTTT
CASSPTANTGELFF
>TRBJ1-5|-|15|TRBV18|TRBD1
TGTGCCAGCTCACCCGGACAGGGGACAGCTCAGCCCCAGCATTTT
CASSPGQGTAQPQHF
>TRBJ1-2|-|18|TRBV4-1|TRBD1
TGCGCCAGCAGCCAAGAAATGGGGGCGGGACAGGGGGCGCGGGGCTACACCTTC
CASSQEMGAGQGARGYTF
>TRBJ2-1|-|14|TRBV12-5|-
TGTGCTAGTGGTTTGAGCAGCACCTACAATGAGCAGTTCTTC
CASGLSSTYNEQFF
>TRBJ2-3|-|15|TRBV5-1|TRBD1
TGCGCCAGCAGCACCGACAGGGCCGGAGGAGATACGCAGTATTTT
CASSTDRAGGDTQYF
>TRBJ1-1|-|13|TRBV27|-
TGTGCCAGCAGTTCATGGGGGGCGATGGAAGCTTTCTTT
CASSSWGAMEAFF
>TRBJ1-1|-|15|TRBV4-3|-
TGCGCCAGCAGCCAAAGTTGGGGTCGGGACACTGAAGCTTTCTTT
CASSQSWGRDTEAFF
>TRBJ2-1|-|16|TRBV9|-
TGTGCCAGCAGCGTAGCGCTGACGGGAGACTACAATGAGCAGTTCTTC
CASSVALTGDYNEQFF
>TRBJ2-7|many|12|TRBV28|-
TGTGCCACCCTAAGGGGGGAGGGCGAGCAGTACTTC
CATLRGEGEQYF
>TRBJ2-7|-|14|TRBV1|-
TGCACCAGCAGCTCCGGGAAACCCCGGTACGAGCAGTACTTC
CTSSSGKPRYEQYF
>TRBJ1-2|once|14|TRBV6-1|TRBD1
TGTGCCAGCGGATTTAAGGGGGCGAGGGATGGCTACACCTTC
CASGFKGARDGYTF
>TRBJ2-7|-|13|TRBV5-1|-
TGCGCCAGCGCTGGGACGGCGGGGTACGAGCAGTACTTC
CASAGTAGYEQYF
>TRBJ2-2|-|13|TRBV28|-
TGTGCCAGCAGCACCGACAGCACCGGGGAGCTGTTTTTT
CASSTDSTGELFF
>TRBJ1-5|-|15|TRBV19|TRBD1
TGTGCCAGTAGCCGGAGCAGACAGGGCGATCAGCCCCAGCATTTT
CASSRSRQGDQPQHF
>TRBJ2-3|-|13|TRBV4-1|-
TGCGCCAGCAGCCAAGTAGCGCCAGATACGCAGTATTTT
CASSQVAPDTQYF
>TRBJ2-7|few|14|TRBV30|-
TGTGCCTGGAGTGTACAGGGCCTCTCCTACGAGCAGTACTTC
CAWSVQGLSYEQYF
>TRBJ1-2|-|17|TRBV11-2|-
TGTGCCAGCAGCTTAGGTTTTTTAACCGCAAGAAACTATGGCTACACCTTC
CASSLGFLTARNYGYTF
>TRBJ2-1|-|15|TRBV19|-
TGTGCCAGTAGCCCCGGGGTTTCCGCCTACAATGAGCAGTTCTTC
CASSPGVSAYNEQFF
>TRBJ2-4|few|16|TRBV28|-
TGTGCCAGCAGTTTAGTGGCCGACCTAGCCAAAAACATTCAGTACTTC
CASSLVADLAKNIQYF
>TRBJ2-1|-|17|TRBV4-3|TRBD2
TGCGCCAGCAGCCAAGAAGGCACTAGCGGGATGACCCGGGTGCAGTTCTTC
CASSQEGTSGMTRVQFF
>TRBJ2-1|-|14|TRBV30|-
TGTGCCTGGAGTTCCGGCGGAACCTACAATGAGCAGTTCTTC
CAWSSGGTYNEQFF
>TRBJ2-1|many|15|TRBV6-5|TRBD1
TGTGCCAGCGGACAGGGGCTAGGGTCCTACAATGAGCAGTTCTTC
CASGQGLGSYNEQFF
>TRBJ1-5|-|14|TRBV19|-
TGTGCCAGTAGTATGGGGACCAGCTATCAGCCCCAGCATTTT
CASSMGTSYQPQHF
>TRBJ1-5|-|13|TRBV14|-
TGTGCCAGCAGCCAAGATCTTCACCAGCCCCAGCATTTT
CASSQDLHQPQHF
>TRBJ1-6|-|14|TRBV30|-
TGTGCCTGGAGCTGGCCAGGGAAAAATTCACCCCTCCACTTT
CAWSWPGKNSPLHF
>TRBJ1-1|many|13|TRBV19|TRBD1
TGTGCCAGTAGCCCAGGGGGGGACACTGAAGCTTTCTTT
CASSPGGDTEAFF